A selection of T cell receptor beta chains follows, all from one sample in a study of early T cells in non-severe SARS-CoV-2 infection. TCRdb independently ran MiXCR on the 5' RACE reads; one entry per CDR3 protein. The sample lists approximately 39,000 distinct CDR3 sequences, roughly 6.8% occurring once. Sequenced material: whole blood, taken at baseline. Every receptor here comes from an adult who was a healthcare worker with PCR-confirmed SARS-CoV-2 infection or an uninfected control (not recorded which). Both conserved end residues are part of each CDR3. Fields, in order: CDR3 protein, CDR3 DNA, clone size, J gene, V gene, D gene. A D gene is named only where the DNA matches it firmly. Part of the rows lack a size; the others show once, few, many or a class for expanded clones.

CDR3aa: CASSPQGDTEAFF
CDR3nt: TGTGCCAGCAGCCCGCAGGGGGATACTGAAGCTTTCTTT
abundance: many
j_gene: TRBJ1-1
v_gene: TRBV14
d_gene: TRBD1

CDR3aa: CSVIRPETLEQFF
CDR3nt: TGCAGCGTTATCCGCCCGGAGACTCTGGAGCAGTTCTTC
abundance: medium-sized
j_gene: TRBJ2-1
v_gene: TRBV29-1
d_gene: -

CDR3aa: CASIGSQQNNQPQHF
CDR3nt: TGTGCCAGCATCGGTTCACAGCAGAATAATCAGCCCCAGCATTTT
abundance: many
j_gene: TRBJ1-5
v_gene: TRBV28
d_gene: -

CDR3aa: CASSALQIRDTQPQHF
CDR3nt: TGTGCCAGTAGTGCCCTACAAATACGGGACACCCAGCCCCAGCATTTT
abundance: many
j_gene: TRBJ1-5
v_gene: TRBV19
d_gene: -

CDR3aa: CASSHSGSIFEQYF
CDR3nt: TGTGCCAGCAGCCACAGCGGGAGTATCTTCGAGCAGTACTTC
abundance: many
j_gene: TRBJ2-7
v_gene: TRBV3-1
d_gene: TRBD2

CDR3aa: CASRQEHQPQHF
CDR3nt: TGTGCCAGCAGACAGGAGCATCAGCCCCAGCATTTT
abundance: medium-sized
j_gene: TRBJ1-5
v_gene: TRBV12-3/TRBV12-4
d_gene: -

CDR3aa: CSARDDWEAFF
CDR3nt: TGCAGTGCTAGAGACGACTGGGAAGCTTTCTTT
abundance: -
j_gene: TRBJ1-1
v_gene: TRBV20-1
d_gene: -

CDR3aa: CASSASGNGELFF
CDR3nt: TGTGCCAGCAGTGCTAGCGGGAACGGGGAGCTGTTTTTT
abundance: many
j_gene: TRBJ2-2
v_gene: TRBV6-4
d_gene: TRBD2

CDR3aa: CASSLGQSSYEQYF
CDR3nt: TGTGCCAGCAGCTTAGGACAGAGCTCCTACGAGCAGTACTTC
abundance: -
j_gene: TRBJ2-7
v_gene: TRBV7-9
d_gene: -

CDR3aa: CASSPARQANEQYF
CDR3nt: TGTGCCAGCAGCCCAGCCCGACAGGCCAACGAGCAGTACTTC
abundance: many
j_gene: TRBJ2-7
v_gene: TRBV11-2
d_gene: -

CDR3aa: CASSQAQGATYEQYF
CDR3nt: TGTGCCAGCAGCCAAGCTCAGGGGGCAACCTACGAGCAGTACTTC
abundance: many
j_gene: TRBJ2-7
v_gene: TRBV4-2
d_gene: TRBD1

CDR3aa: CASSLTGGGNQPQHF
CDR3nt: TGCGCCAGCAGCCTTACAGGGGGCGGCAATCAGCCCCAGCATTTT
abundance: many
j_gene: TRBJ1-5
v_gene: TRBV4-1
d_gene: TRBD1

CDR3aa: CASSSDRFDGYTF
CDR3nt: TGTGCCAGCAGCTCCGACAGGTTCGACGGCTACACCTTC
abundance: many
j_gene: TRBJ1-2
v_gene: TRBV7-3
d_gene: -

CDR3aa: CATSDRRSRGTDTQYF
CDR3nt: TGTGCCACCAGTGATAGAAGGTCCAGGGGCACAGATACGCAGTATTTT
abundance: -
j_gene: TRBJ2-3
v_gene: TRBV24-1
d_gene: -

CDR3aa: CASRHRGTPSGWREQYF
CDR3nt: TGTGCCAGCAGACACCGCGGGACTCCCTCTGGATGGCGCGAGCAGTACTTC
abundance: medium-sized
j_gene: TRBJ2-7
v_gene: TRBV13
d_gene: -

CDR3aa: CASSLKDTQYF
CDR3nt: TGTGCCAGCAGCTTAAAAGATACGCAGTATTTT
abundance: few
j_gene: TRBJ2-3
v_gene: TRBV7-2
d_gene: -

CDR3aa: CASSLRGRGTYEQYF
CDR3nt: TGCGCCAGCAGCTTGCGGGGTAGGGGGACCTACGAGCAGTACTTC
abundance: -
j_gene: TRBJ2-7
v_gene: TRBV5-1
d_gene: -

CDR3aa: CASSLLPSGVRTDTQYF
CDR3nt: TGTGCCAGCAGCTTATTGCCCTCGGGAGTGCGGACAGATACGCAGTATTTT
abundance: few
j_gene: TRBJ2-3
v_gene: TRBV7-9
d_gene: -

CDR3aa: CATSDSGPSTDTQYF
CDR3nt: TGTGCCACCAGTGATTCCGGACCGAGCACAGATACGCAGTATTTT
abundance: -
j_gene: TRBJ2-3
v_gene: TRBV24-1
d_gene: -

CDR3aa: CASSRTRLDEQYF
CDR3nt: TGTGCCAGCAGTCGGACTAGATTAGACGAGCAGTACTTC
abundance: few
j_gene: TRBJ2-7
v_gene: TRBV27
d_gene: TRBD2

CDR3aa: CASSSLSAAGASLEQYF
CDR3nt: TGTGCCAGCAGTTCCCTCAGTGCTGCGGGAGCTTCGTTAGAGCAGTACTTC
abundance: -
j_gene: TRBJ2-7
v_gene: TRBV28
d_gene: TRBD2

CDR3aa: CSVEYAPREGTEAFF
CDR3nt: TGCAGCGTTGAATACGCGCCCAGGGAGGGGACTGAAGCTTTCTTT
abundance: many
j_gene: TRBJ1-1
v_gene: TRBV29-1
d_gene: -

CDR3aa: CASSPGQGNPNYGYTF
CDR3nt: TGTGCCAGCAGCCCGGGACAGGGGAATCCTAACTATGGCTACACCTTC
abundance: many
j_gene: TRBJ1-2
v_gene: TRBV2
d_gene: TRBD1

CDR3aa: CSVASGYEQFF
CDR3nt: TGCAGCGTTGCGTCTGGGTATGAGCAGTTCTTC
abundance: many
j_gene: TRBJ2-1
v_gene: TRBV29-1
d_gene: -

CDR3aa: CSARTSGSVDTGELFF
CDR3nt: TGCAGCGCTAGGACTAGCGGGAGTGTGGACACCGGGGAGCTGTTTTTT
abundance: -
j_gene: TRBJ2-2
v_gene: TRBV29-1
d_gene: TRBD2

CDR3aa: CASSQVFGELFF
CDR3nt: TGTGCCAGCAGCCAAGTTTTCGGGGAGCTGTTTTTT
abundance: few
j_gene: TRBJ2-2
v_gene: TRBV3-1
d_gene: -

CDR3aa: CASSRVEAFF
CDR3nt: TGTGCCAGCAGTCGGGTTGAAGCTTTCTTT
abundance: many
j_gene: TRBJ1-1
v_gene: TRBV6-6
d_gene: -

CDR3aa: CAGRQANSYEQYF
CDR3nt: TGTGCCGGCAGACAGGCTAACTCCTACGAGCAGTACTTC
abundance: -
j_gene: TRBJ2-7
v_gene: TRBV6-1
d_gene: -

CDR3aa: CASSQTGRDTEAFF
CDR3nt: TGCGCCAGCAGCCAGACAGGGAGGGATACTGAAGCTTTCTTT
abundance: -
j_gene: TRBJ1-1
v_gene: TRBV5-1
d_gene: TRBD1

CDR3aa: CASRRVLVRDTDTQYF
CDR3nt: TGTGCCAGCAGGAGGGTACTCGTACGAGACACAGATACGCAGTATTTT
abundance: -
j_gene: TRBJ2-3
v_gene: TRBV6-5
d_gene: -